One sample yielded the 29 T cell receptor beta chains listed below, sequenced in a study of shared clonotypes between healthy human individuals. Here immunoSEQ multiplex PCR was the method, and the copy in TCRdb shows in-frame clones only, minus some. The sample comprises just over 2,000,000 clones, about 95% of which are singletons, and roughly 1% rests with the top ten. CD8 cells regarded as naive lacked CD45RO, were positively chosen for CCR7, and omitted terminally differentiated effector memory CD45RA+ cells. The sequenced sample consisted of naive CD8+ T cells sorted from blood. These receptors were collected from a man aged 18 to 30 in good health.

A single count supports this clone. This chain uses TRBV2 with TRBJ2-3, with 9 bases lining up with TRBD2. CDR1 is SNHLY, CDR2 FYNNEI, per germline. Unmatched junction bases numbered 17, after V lost 7 bases and J lost 6 bases. The CDR3 length is 17 residues. CDR3 in DNA: TGTGCCAGCAACGAGGAGGCTAGCGGGGTCCCGGGGGATACGCAGTATTTT. Protein product: CASNEEASGVPGDTQYF.

This clone was observed a single time. The genes are TRBV5-6 and TRBJ1-1; D is undetermined. The germline gives CDR1 SGHDT, CDR2 YYEEEE. CDR3 size: 15 residues. The V end lost 0 bases, the J end lost 1 base, and 10 bases lay between the germline ends. CDR3 amino acids: CASSLEGLGNTEAFF. The CDR3 DNA reads TGTGCCAGCAGCTTGGAGGGTTTGGGGAACACTGAAGCTTTCTTT.

A word on this clone: Other DNA sequences of this sample code for an identical CDR3. This chain links TRBV2 with TRBJ2-7; D perhaps matches TRBD1 (6 bases). Trimming shortened V by 6 bases and J by 2 bases, and 11 bases separated the two germline ends. CDR3 length equals 13 residues. Germline loops: CDR1 SNHLY, CDR2 FYNNEI. CDR3: CASSWTETYEQYF. The CDR3 nucleotides are TGTGCCAGCAGCTGGACAGAGACCTACGAGCAGTACTTC. Full variable domain (outside the CDR3, taken from reference TRBV2 and TRBJ2-7): EPEVTQTPSHQVTQMGQEVILRCVPISNHLYFYWYRQILGQKVEFLVSFYNNEISEKSEIFDDQFSVERPDGSNFTLKIRSTKLEDSAMYFCASSWTETYEQYFGPGTRLTVT.

The J gene is TRBJ1-4, the V gene TRBV2; D call uncertain. Trimming pared 1 base from V and 3 bases from J, leaving 12 bases between. There are 16 residues in the CDR3. Germline V lookup: CDR1 SNHLY, CDR2 FYNNEI. The CDR3 sequence: CASSEVGSGSNEKLFF. In nucleotides, the CDR3 is TGTGCCAGCAGTGAAGTAGGTTCGGGCTCTAATGAAAAACTGTTTTTT. Drawing the rest from reference TRBV2 and TRBJ1-4, the complete variable domain is EPEVTQTPSHQVTQMGQEVILRCVPISNHLYFYWYRQILGQKVEFLVSFYNNEISEKSEIFDDQFSVERPDGSNFTLKIRSTKLEDSAMYFCASSEVGSGSNEKLFFGSGTQLSVL.

The gene calls are TRBV5-1 and TRBJ2-7; D not certain. CDR3 size: 11 residues. Germline V gene sequence: CDR1 SGHRS, CDR2 YFSETQ. Trimming took 4 bases from V and 2 from J, leaving 4 bases between them. The CDR3 reads CASSGPYEQYF. DNA for the CDR3: TGCGCCAGCAGCGGGCCCTACGAGCAGTACTTC.

This clone is a singleton in its sample. The DNA for the CDR3 is TGTGCCAGCAGCCTCACGGGGGTAGAGACCCAGTACTTC. Translated, it gives CASSLTGVETQYF. The chain has TRBV7-3 and TRBJ2-5, with D possibly matching TRBD2 (6 bases). The CDR3 is 13 residues long. V lost 5 bases to trimming and J lost 4 bases, with 11 bases between them. Germline CDR1 and CDR2: SGHTA and FQGTGA. The variable domain in full, with the rest retrieved from reference TRBV7-3 and TRBJ2-5, is GAGVSQTPSNKVTEKGKYVELRCDPISGHTALYWYRQSLGQGPEFLIYFQGTGAADDSGLPNDRFFAVRPEGSVSTLKIQRTERGDSAVYLCASSLTGVETQYFGPGTRLLVL.

The V and J genes are TRBV7-9 and TRBJ1-2, with a weak D call TRBD1 (5 bases). Germline V CDR1 and CDR2: SEHNR, FQNEAQ (reference sequence). The CDR3 extends over 15 amino acids. V was shortened by 5 bases and J by 3 bases, with 16 bases between the two germline ends. This chain's CDR3 is CASSASWGGYYGYTF. Written as DNA, the CDR3 is TGTGCCAGCAGCGCGAGCTGGGGCGGATACTATGGCTACACCTTC.

CDR3 region: CASSLGAGEKLYEQYF. The CDR3 nucleotides read TGTGCCAGCAGTTTAGGGGCAGGGGAGAAACTCTACGAGCAGTACTTC. The chain joins TRBV27 to TRBJ2-7, with a weak D call TRBD1 (6 bases). CDR3 length: 16 amino acids. Trimming left V 2 bases short and J 3 bases short, with 17 bases between. CDR1 and CDR2 (germline): MNHEY, SMNVEV (reference sequence).

With regard to this clone: The sample has other DNA sequences that encode this CDR3 too. The chain couples TRBV4-1 to TRBJ2-7; D may be TRBD1 or TRBD2 (6 bases each). The CDR3 covers 17 residues. Per the germline V gene, CDR1 is MGHRA and CDR2 is YSYEKL. The V end lost 1 base, the J end lost 2 bases, and 18 bases lay between the germline ends. CDR3 sequence: CASSQGPIGGLAYEQYF. CDR3 DNA: TGCGCCAGCAGCCAAGGACCTATCGGGGGCTTGGCCTACGAGCAGTACTTC.

The rearrangement uses TRBV19 and TRBJ1-1; D is uncertain. Germline V lookup: CDR1 LNHDA, CDR2 SQIVND (reference sequence). The CDR3 length is 12 residues. V gave up 7 bases and J gave up 4 bases, with 10 bases separating them. The CDR3 loop reads CASMLGSTEAFF. The CDR3 DNA sequence: TGTGCCAGTATGTTGGGGAGCACTGAAGCTTTCTTT.

This clone has only one observation. This chain joins TRBV27 and TRBJ2-7, with D hard to call. Germline lookup yields CDR1 MNHEY and CDR2 SMNVEV (reference sequence). The germline V and J ends were trimmed by 0 bases and 1 base, with 10 bases remaining between them. The CDR3 runs to 15 residues. CDR3 nucleotides: TGTGCCAGCAGTTTATCTCCAGGTATGTCCTACGAGCAGTACTTC. This sequence encodes CASSLSPGMSYEQYF.

V gene TRBV5-1 combines with J gene TRBJ1-3; possible D gene TRBD1, 5 bases. Germline values: CDR1 SGHRS, CDR2 YFSETQ. With 7 bases removed from V and 6 bases from J, the gap between germline ends came to 14 bases. CDR3 length: 13 amino acids. The CDR3 loop reads CASSRDWENTIYF. The CDR3 region has the DNA TGCGCCAGCTCCAGGGATTGGGAAAACACCATATATTTT.

A word on this clone: The sample has other DNA sequences that encode this CDR3 too. The CDR3 bases are TGTGCCAGCAGCTTAACACAAGAGACCCAGTACTTC. Its protein is CASSLTQETQYF. This chain connects TRBV7-9 to TRBJ2-5; D remains unclear. Germline V gene lookup returns CDR1 SEHNR and CDR2 FQNEAQ (reference sequence). The length of the CDR3 is 12 residues. V lost 2 bases, J lost 2 bases, and 3 bases lay in between.

The chain links TRBV10-3 to TRBJ2-5, with TRBD2 matching 8 bases. The DNA end lines up better with TRBJ2-7; the J call may be wrong. CDR3 length equals 14 residues. Germline V gene sequence: CDR1 ENHRY, CDR2 SYGVKD. The CDR3 DNA is TGTGCCATCAGTGAGGTAGCGGGATTCGCCGAGCAGTACTTC. This codes for CAISEVAGFAEQYF.

J is TRBJ1-4 and V is TRBV6-1; D gene uncertain. There are 15 residues in the CDR3. Trimming left V 10 bases short and J 0 bases short, with 15 bases between. Germline loops: CDR1 MNHNS, CDR2 SASEGT. This chain's CDR3 is CAITRAYPTNEKLFF. The CDR3, as DNA: TGTGCCATCACCCGGGCCTACCCAACTAATGAAAAACTGTTTTTT.

CDR3 amino acids: CASSTDHGSYEQYF. CDR3 in DNA: TGTGCCAGTAGTACCGATCACGGATCCTACGAGCAGTACTTC. The V and J genes are TRBV19 and TRBJ2-7, with D unresolved. Trimming cost V 4 bases and J 1 base, with 11 bases left between them. The germline gives CDR1 LNHDA, CDR2 SQIVND (reference sequence). CDR3 length equals 14 residues.

Here the CDR3 reads CASSLTSRLNYEQYF. In DNA, the CDR3 is TGTGCCAGCAGTTTAACCAGCAGACTTAACTACGAGCAGTACTTC. V gene TRBV27 combines with J gene TRBJ2-7; D is unclear. V was cut by 2 bases and J by 3 bases, with 14 bases left in between. Germline-derived CDR1 and CDR2 are MNHEY and SMNVEV (reference sequence). The CDR3 is made up of 15 amino acids.

The chain couples TRBV5-1 to TRBJ2-7, with D possibly TRBD2 on 5 matching bases. The CDR3 extends over 13 amino acids. CDR1 is SGHRS and CDR2 is YFSETQ in the germline V gene. V lost 4 bases and J lost 3, with 11 bases in between. As DNA, the CDR3 is TGCGCCAGCAGCCCCGGGATCAACTACGAGCAGTACTTC. Its protein is CASSPGINYEQYF.

This clone was counted a single time. This chain connects TRBV5-1 to TRBJ2-7, with D possibly TRBD2 on 5 matching bases. Per the germline V gene, CDR1 is SGHRS and CDR2 is YFSETQ. Trimming took off 4 bases at V and 2 bases at J, with 10 bases between the two ends. CDR3 length: 13 residues. In nucleotides, the CDR3 is TGCGCCAGCAGCCCCGGGGTGGCCTACGAGCAGTACTTC. Translation gives CASSPGVAYEQYF. The full variable domain, with the rest looked up from reference TRBV5-1 and TRBJ2-7, is KAGVTQTPRYLIKTRGQQVTLSCSPISGHRSVSWYQQTPGQGLQFLFEYFSETQRNKGNFPGRFSGRQFSNSRSEMNVSTLELGDSALYLCASSPGVAYEQYFGPGTRLTVT.

The J gene is TRBJ2-7, the V gene TRBV28; TRBD1 might be the D (6 bases). Trimming cost V 5 bases and J 1 base, with 15 bases left between them. CDR3 length: 15 residues. CDR1 MDHEN and CDR2 SYDVKM come from the germline V gene. The CDR3 DNA reads as TGTGCCAGCAGTCTAAGGGGGTATGGTTCCTACGAGCAGTACTTC. This gives the protein CASSLRGYGSYEQYF.

As for this clone: Other nucleotide sequences in the sample specify the same CDR3. This chain joins TRBV5-1 and TRBJ1-1; D gene unclear. Trimming removed 0 bases from V and 0 bases from J, with 6 bases in between. CDR1 is SGHRS and CDR2 is YFSETQ in the germline V gene. This CDR3 spans 14 amino acids. DNA of the CDR3: TGCGCCAGCAGCTTGGGCGGCATGAACACTGAAGCTTTCTTT. The encoded protein is CASSLGGMNTEAFF.

The chain combines TRBV29-1 with TRBJ2-3; 10 bases fit TRBD1. Trimming at V came to 0 bases and at J to 0 bases, leaving 6 bases not matched to a gene. Germline loops: CDR1 SQVTM, CDR2 ANQGSEA. This CDR3 comprises 17 residues. The CDR3 bases are TGCAGCGTTGAAGACGCTGGACAGGGGGACAGCACAGATACGCAGTATTTT. Protein product: CSVEDAGQGDSTDTQYF.

V is TRBV7-9 and J is TRBJ2-3; D is ambiguous. From germline, CDR1 is SEHNR and CDR2 FQNEAQ (reference sequence). V lost 1 base to trimming and J lost 5 bases, with 10 bases between them. The CDR3 covers 14 residues. The CDR3 coding sequence is TGTGCCAGCAGCTTAGTTAGATGGGGAGATACGCAGTATTTT. It yields the protein CASSLVRWGDTQYF.

This chain joins TRBV5-1 and TRBJ2-5; D is tentatively TRBD1 or TRBD2 (5 bases each). V was cut by 4 bases and J by 2 bases, with 15 bases left in between. The CDR3 consists of 15 residues. The germline V gene encodes CDR1 SGHRS and CDR2 YFSETQ. For the CDR3, the DNA is TGCGCCAGCAGCCCCATTGGGACGCAACAAGAGACCCAGTACTTC. It is translated as CASSPIGTQQETQYF.

Worth noting for this clone: The sample contains more than one DNA sequence encoding this CDR3. This chain uses TRBV14 with TRBJ2-7, with D perhaps assigned TRBD1 or TRBD2 (6 bases each). This CDR3 spans 13 amino acids. Germline assignment: CDR1 SGHDN and CDR2 FVKESK. Trimming cost V 6 bases and J 0 bases, with 9 bases left between them. The CDR3 region has the DNA TGTGCCAGCAGAGAGGGGGGCTCCTACGAGCAGTACTTC. Translating gives CASREGGSYEQYF.

The CDR3 reads CASSQDRAGEEETQYF. The CDR3, as DNA: TGTGCCAGCAGCCAAGATCGAGCGGGGGAAGAAGAGACCCAGTACTTC. V and J are TRBV14 and TRBJ2-5; 8 bases line up with TRBD2. This CDR3 has 16 amino acids. CDR1 SGHDN and CDR2 FVKESK come from the germline V gene. J lost 3 bases, V lost 0 bases, and 6 bases had no gene match.

The V and J genes are TRBV7-8 and TRBJ2-7, with D perhaps matching TRBD2 (5 bases). Per the germline V gene, CDR1 is SGHVS and CDR2 is FQNEAQ. V gave up 1 base and J gave up 3 bases, with 19 bases separating them. The CDR3 runs to 17 residues. The CDR3 region is CASSLGGEGSHFYEQYF. The CDR3 bases are TGTGCCAGCAGCTTAGGAGGAGAGGGTTCCCATTTCTACGAGCAGTACTTC.

This clone showed up just once. The rearrangement joins TRBV7-8 to TRBJ1-1, with TRBD1 as a possible D gene (5 bases). The CDR3 loop spans 14 amino acids. V gave up 5 bases and J gave up 11 bases, with 21 bases separating them. Germline loops: CDR1 SGHVS, CDR2 FQNEAQ. CDR3 sequence: CASSRLSEARVAFF. The DNA for the CDR3 is TGTGCCAGCAGCCGATTAAGCGAGGCCAGGGTGGCTTTCTTT.

The chain joins TRBV2 to TRBJ1-1; D might be TRBD1 (5 bases). Trimming removed 2 bases at V and 5 bases at J, with 12 bases between. The CDR3 extends over 14 amino acids. Looked up from germline, CDR1 is SNHLY and CDR2 is FYNNEI. CDR3 protein: CASSENGPGTEAFF. The DNA of the CDR3 is TGTGCCAGCAGTGAAAACGGGCCAGGGACTGAAGCTTTCTTT.